The entry below gives a single TCR beta chain sequence along with its context. The antigen remains undetermined. This was the immunoSEQ version 4 assay in survey mode. Each sample used up to 1 ug genomic DNA diluted to around 9.9 ng/uL. Profiled with immunoSEQ multiplex PCR; TCRdb holds only in-frame clones, not every one. Of 25,000 to 40,000 clones in the sample, 75% to 85% were seen once. The data belong to a study of persistence of HIV-infected CD4 T cells. CDR1 and CDR2 from the germline V gene are LNHDA and SQIVND (reference sequence). The V gene lost 4 bases and the J gene lost 6 bases, with 13 bases spanning the gap. The CDR3 runs to 14 residues. Cells were stimulated with overlapping HIV-1 Gag 15-mer peptides. Sorted nonresponding memory CD4+ T cells were CD40L-negative, CD69-negative, CD45RO-high. Donors had CD4+ T cell counts above 400 cells/uL and were CMV-seropositive. An approximately 18-hour stimulation of CD8-depleted PBMCs used anti-CD28/CD49d costimulation, CD40-blocking antibody and enfuvirtide.

The specimen was CD4+ T cells sorted from PBMCs after approximately 20-hour stimulation, collected from a patient who received antiretroviral therapy. V and J are TRBV19 and TRBJ2-1; tentatively, D is TRBD1 (5 bases). This sequence was found in an adult woman with HIV who was CMV-seropositive. Written as DNA, the CDR3 is TGTGCCAGTAGTAGTGGACACTTGGCCAATGAGCAGTTCTTC. Protein: CASSSGHLANEQFF.